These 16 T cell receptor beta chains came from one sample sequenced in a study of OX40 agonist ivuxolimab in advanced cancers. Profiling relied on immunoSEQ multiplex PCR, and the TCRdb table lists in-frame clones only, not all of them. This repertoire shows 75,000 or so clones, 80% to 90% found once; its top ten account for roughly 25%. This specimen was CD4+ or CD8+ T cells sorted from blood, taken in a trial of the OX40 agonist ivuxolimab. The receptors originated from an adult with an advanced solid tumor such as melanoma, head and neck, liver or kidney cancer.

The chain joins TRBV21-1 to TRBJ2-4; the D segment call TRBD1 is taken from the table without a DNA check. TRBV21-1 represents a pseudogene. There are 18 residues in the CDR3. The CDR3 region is CASSKESGQLKPKNIQYF. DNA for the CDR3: TGTGCCAGCAGCAAAGAGTCGGGACAACTAAAGCCCAAAAACATTCAGTACTTC.

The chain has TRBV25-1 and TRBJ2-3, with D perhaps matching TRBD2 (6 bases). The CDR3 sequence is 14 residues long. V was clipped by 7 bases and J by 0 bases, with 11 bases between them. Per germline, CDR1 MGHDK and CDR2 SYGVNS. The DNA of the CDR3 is TGTGCCAGCATGGGGCGGGGAAGCACAGATACGCAGTATTTT. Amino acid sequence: CASMGRGSTDTQYF.

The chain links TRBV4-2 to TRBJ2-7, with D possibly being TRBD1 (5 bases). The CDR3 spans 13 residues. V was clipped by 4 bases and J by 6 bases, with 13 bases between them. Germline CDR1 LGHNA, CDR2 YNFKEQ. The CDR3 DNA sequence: TGTGCCAGCAGCCTCGGACAAGGTAGCGAGCAGTACTTC. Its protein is CASSLGQGSEQYF.

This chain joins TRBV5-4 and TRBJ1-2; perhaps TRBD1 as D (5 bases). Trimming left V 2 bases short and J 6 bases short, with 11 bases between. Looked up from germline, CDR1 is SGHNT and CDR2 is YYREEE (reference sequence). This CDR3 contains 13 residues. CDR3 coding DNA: TGTGCCAGCAGCTTTGCCAGGGACCATGGCTACACCTTC. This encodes CASSFARDHGYTF.

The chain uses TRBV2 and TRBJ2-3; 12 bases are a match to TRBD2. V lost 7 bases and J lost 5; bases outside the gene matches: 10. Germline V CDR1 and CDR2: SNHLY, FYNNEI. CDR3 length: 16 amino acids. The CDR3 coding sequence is TGTGCCAGCACCCTTCTAGCGGGGGGGCTTAGAGATACGCAGTATTTT. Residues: CASTLLAGGLRDTQYF.

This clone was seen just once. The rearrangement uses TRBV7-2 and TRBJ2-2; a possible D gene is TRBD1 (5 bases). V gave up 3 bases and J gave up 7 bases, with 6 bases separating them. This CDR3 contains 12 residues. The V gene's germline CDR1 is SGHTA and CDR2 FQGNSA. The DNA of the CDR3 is TGTGCCAGCAGCTTTAGGGGCGGGGAGCTGTTTTTT. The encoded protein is CASSFRGGELFF.

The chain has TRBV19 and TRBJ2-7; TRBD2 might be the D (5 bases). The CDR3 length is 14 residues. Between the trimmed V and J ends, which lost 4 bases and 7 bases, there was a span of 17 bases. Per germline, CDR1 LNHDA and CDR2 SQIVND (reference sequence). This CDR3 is CASSRDTTTGEQYF. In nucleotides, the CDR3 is TGTGCCAGTAGTAGGGATACGACTACGGGAGAGCAGTACTTC.

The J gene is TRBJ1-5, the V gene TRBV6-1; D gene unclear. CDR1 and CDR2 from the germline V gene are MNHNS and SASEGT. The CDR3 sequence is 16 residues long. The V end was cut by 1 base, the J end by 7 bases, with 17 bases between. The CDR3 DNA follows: TGTGCCAGCAGTGAAGTAAGAGGGAACGGGATACAGCCCCAGCATTTT. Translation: CASSEVRGNGIQPQHF.

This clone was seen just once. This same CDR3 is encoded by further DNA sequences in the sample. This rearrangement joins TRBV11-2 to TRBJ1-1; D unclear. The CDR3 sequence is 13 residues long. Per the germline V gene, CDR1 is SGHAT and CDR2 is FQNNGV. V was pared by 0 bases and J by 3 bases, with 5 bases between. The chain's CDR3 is CASSLERDTEAFF. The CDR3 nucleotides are TGTGCCAGCAGCTTAGAAAGGGACACTGAAGCTTTCTTT. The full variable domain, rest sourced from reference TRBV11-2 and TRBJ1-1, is EAGVAQSPRYKIIEKRQSVAFWCNPISGHATLYWYQQILGQGPKLLIQFQNNGVVDDSQLPKDRFSAERLKGVDSTLKIQPAKLEDSAVYLCASSLERDTEAFFGQGTRLTVV.

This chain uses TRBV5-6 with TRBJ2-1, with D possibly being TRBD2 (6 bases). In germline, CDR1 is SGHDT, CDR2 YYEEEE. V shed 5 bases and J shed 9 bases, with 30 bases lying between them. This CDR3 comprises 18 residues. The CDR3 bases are TGTGCCAGCAGAAGACGGGGTTTGTTGGAGCGGGCCTGGGGTGAGCAGTTCTTC. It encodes CASRRRGLLERAWGEQFF. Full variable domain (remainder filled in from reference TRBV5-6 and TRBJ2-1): DAGVTQSPTHLIKTRGQQVTLRCSPKSGHDTVSWYQQALGQGPQFIFQYYEEEERQRGNFPDRFSGHQFPNYSSELNVNALLLGDSALYLCASRRRGLLERAWGEQFFGPGTRLTVL.

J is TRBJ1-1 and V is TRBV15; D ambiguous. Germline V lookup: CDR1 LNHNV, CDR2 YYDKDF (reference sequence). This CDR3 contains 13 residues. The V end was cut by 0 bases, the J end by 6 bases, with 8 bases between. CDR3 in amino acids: CATSRDPYAEAFF. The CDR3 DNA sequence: TGTGCCACCAGCAGAGATCCCTATGCTGAAGCTTTCTTT.

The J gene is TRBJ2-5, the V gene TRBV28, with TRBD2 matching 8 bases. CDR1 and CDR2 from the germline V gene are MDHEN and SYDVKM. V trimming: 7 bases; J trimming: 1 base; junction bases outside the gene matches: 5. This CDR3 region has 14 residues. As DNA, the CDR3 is TGTGCCAGCACGGGGGGGGCCCTCCAAGAGACCCAGTACTTC. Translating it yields CASTGGALQETQYF.

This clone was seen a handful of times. The CDR3 coding sequence is TGTGCCAGCAGTGCCTCATGGAACACTGAAGCTTTCTTT. Its protein product is CASSASWNTEAFF. The rearrangement joins TRBV2 to TRBJ1-1; D is ambiguous. This CDR3 is 13 amino acids long. Germline CDR1 is SNHLY and CDR2 is FYNNEI. V was pared by 4 bases and J by 1 base, with 7 bases between.

The CDR3 coding sequence is TGCGCCAGCAGCCAAGAACCGACCGGGGGGGAAGGCAATCAGCCCCAGCATTTT. It encodes CASSQEPTGGEGNQPQHF. V is TRBV4-1 and J is TRBJ1-5, with a weak D call TRBD1 (5 bases). The CDR3 runs 18 residues. Germline V gene lookup returns CDR1 MGHRA and CDR2 YSYEKL. Between the trimmed V and J ends, which lost 0 bases and 2 bases, there was a span of 17 bases.

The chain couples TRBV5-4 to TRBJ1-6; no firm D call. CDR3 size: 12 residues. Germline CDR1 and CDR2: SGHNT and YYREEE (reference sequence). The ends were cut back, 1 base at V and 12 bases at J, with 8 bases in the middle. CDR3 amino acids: CASSLTGIPLHF. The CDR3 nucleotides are TGTGCCAGCAGCTTGACGGGCATACCCCTCCACTTT.

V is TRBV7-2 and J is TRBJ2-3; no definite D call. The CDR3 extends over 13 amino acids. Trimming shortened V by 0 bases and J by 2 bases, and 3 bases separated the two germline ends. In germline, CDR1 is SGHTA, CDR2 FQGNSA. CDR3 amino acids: CASSLAYTDTQYF. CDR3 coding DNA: TGTGCCAGCAGCTTAGCCTACACAGATACGCAGTATTTT. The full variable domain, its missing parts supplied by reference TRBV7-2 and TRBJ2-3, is GAGVSQSPSNKVTEKGKDVELRCDPISGHTALYWYRQSLGQGLEFLIYFQGNSAPDKSGLPSDRFSAERTGGSVSTLTIQRTQQEDSAVYLCASSLAYTDTQYFGPGTRLTVL.